This T cell receptor (beta chain) was documented in a study of T cells in narcolepsy. Study as a whole: Enrolled donors included narcolepsy type 1 or type 2 patients and healthy controls.

Generated by immunoSEQ multiplex PCR, the TCRdb table keeps only in-frame clones and is missing some. The data contain tens of thousands of clones, 75% to 90% of them singletons. Germline V gene lookup returns CDR1 SEHNR and CDR2 FQNEAQ (reference sequence). CDR3 length: 12 amino acids. V lost 8 bases and J lost 6, with 11 bases in between. Comments on this clone: The target antigen is unknown. This specimen includes other DNA sequences encoding the same CDR3.

The study's findings and limits: Autoreactive clone sequences were missing from some blood memory CD4+ repertoires. Blood of same and different patients, but not healthy controls, reportedly held recurring autoreactive clonotypes. Comparing one patient's CSF and blood CD4+ clonotypes highlighted HCRT- and TRIB2-specific autoreactive clonotypes.

The rearrangement uses TRBV7-9 and TRBJ2-1; D unclear. This clonotype was sampled from a human donor with narcolepsy. Material for sequencing was CD45RA- memory CD4+ T cells from PBMCs. The CDR3 spells CASDERFNEQFF. The CDR3 region has the DNA TGTGCCAGCGACGAACGGTTCAATGAGCAGTTCTTC. The whole variable domain, remainder taken from reference TRBV7-9 and TRBJ2-1, is DTGVSQNPRHKITKRGQNVTFRCDPISEHNRLYWYRQTLGQGPEFLTYFQNEAQLEKSRLLSDRFSAERPKGSFSTLEIQRTEQGDSAMYLCASDERFNEQFFGPGTRLTVL.